Each of the 17 T cell receptor beta chains below was sequenced from the same sample in a study of cytomegalovirus exposure and HLA in healthy donors. A multiplex PCR was run with 60 Vbeta primers and 13 Jbeta primers. Clones were sequenced by immunoSEQ multiplex PCR, and TCRdb holds only the in-frame ones, with some missing. Of more than 100,000 clones in the sample, 60% to 85% were seen once. Source material: PBMCs. Receptor source: a woman in her 40s in good health and CMV-seropositive.

The chain links TRBV9 to TRBJ2-3; TRBD2 might be the D (7 bases). CDR3 length: 14 amino acids. Trimming stripped 4 bases from V and 6 bases from J, with 15 bases between. Germline V lookup: CDR1 SGDLS, CDR2 YYNGEE. The CDR3 DNA sequence: TGTGCCAGCAGCCCCTTTGCGGGGGCGGATACGCAGTATTTT. Encoded protein: CASSPFAGADTQYF.

The V call is TRBV25-1, the J call TRBJ1-4; D is undetermined. The CDR3 extends over 13 amino acids. CDR1 is MGHDK, CDR2 SYGVNS, per germline. V was trimmed by 5 bases and J by 7 bases, leaving 11 bases between them. The CDR3 DNA reads TGTGCCAGCAGTTGGGGAGGGTCTGAAAAACTGTTTTTT. This gives the protein CASSWGGSEKLFF.

V is TRBV6-5 and J is TRBJ2-7; 9 bases line up with TRBD2. The CDR3 has 14 residues. CDR1 is MNHEY, CDR2 SVGAGI, per germline. Trimming at V came to 6 bases and at J to 2 bases, leaving 5 bases not matched to a gene. The CDR3 DNA reads as TGTGCCAGCAGGAAAACTAGCGGGCCCTACGAGCAGTACTTC. The encoded protein is CASRKTSGPYEQYF.

V gene TRBV7-2 combines with J gene TRBJ2-1; possibly TRBD2 for D (6 bases). Deletions cut 1 base from V and 12 bases from J, with 16 bases between. The CDR3 has 14 residues. CDR1 is SGHTA and CDR2 is FQGNSA in the germline V gene. This CDR3 is CASSLGGLLKGQFF. The CDR3 DNA follows: TGTGCCAGCAGCTTAGGGGGACTCCTTAAAGGGCAGTTCTTC.

The rearrangement joins TRBV4-1 to TRBJ2-1; 9 bases map to TRBD2. Trimming cost V 4 bases and J 6 bases; bases outside gene matches: 7. The CDR3 length is 15 residues. CDR1 is MGHRA, CDR2 YSYEKL, per germline. The CDR3 coding sequence is TGCGCCAGCAGCCCTCGGGCTAGCGGGACCAATGAGCAGTTCTTC. Residues: CASSPRASGTNEQFF.

V and J are TRBV6-5 and TRBJ2-3; 7 bases match TRBD1. V was clipped by 4 bases and J by 4 bases; unmatched bases: 5. The V gene's germline CDR1 is MNHEY and CDR2 SVGAGI. The length of the CDR3 is 14 residues. CDR3 amino acids: CASSWGTAADTQYF. CDR3 bases: TGTGCCAGCAGTTGGGGGACAGCGGCAGATACGCAGTATTTT.

The chain recombines TRBV7-9 with TRBJ2-7; a weak D match, TRBD1 (6 bases). The V and J ends lost 5 bases and 2 bases respectively, with 10 bases between them. Per germline, CDR1 SEHNR and CDR2 FQNEAQ (reference sequence). This CDR3 is built from 13 residues. This CDR3 is CASSLKGAYEQYF. CDR3 sequence (DNA): TGTGCCAGCAGCCTAAAGGGGGCCTACGAGCAGTACTTC.

The chain has TRBV10-3 and TRBJ2-1, with 14 bases aligning to TRBD2. The CDR3 consists of 16 residues. V trimming: 10 bases; J trimming: 5 bases; junction bases outside the gene matches: 10. Germline V gives CDR1 ENHRY, CDR2 SYGVKD. Written as DNA, the CDR3 is TGTGCCACAAGGGGGACTAGCGGGAGAGGGGACAATGAGCAGTTCTTC. Amino acids: CATRGTSGRGDNEQFF.

The chain links TRBV7-2 to TRBJ2-7; 9 bases line up with TRBD1. The ends lost 4 bases at V and 0 bases at J; junction bases unmatched: 7. Germline V gives CDR1 SGHTA, CDR2 FQGNSA. The CDR3 length is 16 residues. Here the CDR3 DNA reads TGTGCCAGCAGCTCTCAACAGGGGGCAGGCTCCTACGAGCAGTACTTC. It yields the protein CASSSQQGAGSYEQYF.

The V call is TRBV11-2, the J call TRBJ2-6; D is possibly TRBD2 (5 bases). Per the germline V gene, CDR1 is SGHAT and CDR2 is FQNNGV. V lost 5 bases to trimming and J lost 0 bases, with 17 bases between them. The CDR3 runs 18 residues. The CDR3 sequence is CASSPHGIPPSGANVLTF. DNA of the CDR3: TGTGCCAGCAGCCCCCACGGGATTCCGCCCTCTGGGGCCAACGTCCTGACTTTC.

There are a few counts of this clone. The gene calls are TRBV29-1 and TRBJ2-7, with 10 bases identical to TRBD2. This CDR3 region has 15 residues. In germline, CDR1 is SQVTM, CDR2 ANQGSEA. J gave up 2 bases and V 1 base, and 5 bases lay outside the gene matches. CDR3 protein: CSVEVLSGRAYEQYF. CDR3 nucleotide sequence: TGCAGCGTTGAAGTATTGAGCGGGAGGGCCTACGAGCAGTACTTC.

The rearrangement joins TRBV6-5 to TRBJ1-1, with TRBD1 as a possible D gene (6 bases). Trimming took 8 bases from V and 9 from J, leaving 22 bases between them. Germline V gives CDR1 MNHEY, CDR2 SVGAGI. The CDR3 has 14 amino acids. CDR3 protein: CASLGGAGPSKAFF. The CDR3 DNA follows: TGTGCCAGCCTTGGGGGGGCAGGGCCCTCGAAAGCTTTCTTT.

This chain uses TRBV6-4 with TRBJ1-4, with 7 bases that match TRBD1. V was pared by 10 bases and J by 8 bases, with 16 bases of the junction left unmatched. This CDR3 is 15 amino acids long. Germline CDR1 MRHNA, CDR2 SNTAGT. CDR3 bases: TGTGCCACGAACATGGGACAGTGGAGGGACGAAAAACTGTTTTTT. This translates into CATNMGQWRDEKLFF.

CDR3 in amino acids: CAIKDSGYTF. CDR3 in DNA: TGTGCCATCAAGGACTCTGGCTACACCTTC. V and J are TRBV10-3 and TRBJ1-2; D gene unclear. Germline V gives CDR1 ENHRY, CDR2 SYGVKD. The CDR3 runs to 10 residues. V dropped 7 bases and J dropped 7 bases, with 7 bases sitting between them.

V and J are TRBV7-2 and TRBJ1-5, with 7 nucleotides matching TRBD1. This CDR3 is built from 15 residues. The V gene end was trimmed by 3 bases and the J gene end by 3 bases; junction bases not matched to a gene: 5. CDR1 and CDR2 (germline): SGHTA, FQGNSA. The CDR3 protein is CASSFDRAPNQPQHF. For the CDR3, the DNA is TGTGCCAGCAGCTTCGACAGGGCTCCCAATCAGCCCCAGCATTTT.

V is TRBV2 and J is TRBJ2-1; 10 bases fit TRBD2. The CDR3 runs to 17 residues. With 0 bases clipped from V and 8 bases from J, the junction kept 10 bases outside the gene matches. Germline loops: CDR1 SNHLY, CDR2 FYNNEI. For the CDR3, the DNA is TGTGCCAGCAGTGAAGCGCTTAGCGGGGGGTGGGATGATGAGCAGTTCTTC. Residues: CASSEALSGGWDDEQFF.

The V call is TRBV10-2, the J call TRBJ2-7; a weak D match, TRBD1 (5 bases). The CDR3 is made up of 14 amino acids. With 10 bases removed from V and 0 bases from J, the gap between germline ends came to 16 bases. CDR1 WSHSY and CDR2 SAAADI come from the germline V gene. The CDR3 reads CATAPPDSSYEQYF. CDR3 DNA: TGCGCCACCGCCCCACCCGACAGCTCCTACGAGCAGTACTTC.